Below are 23 T cell receptor beta chains sequenced from a single sample in a study of spatial heterogeneity in lung cancer. Study results and caveats: Expanded intratumoral alpha and beta TCR counts tracked tumor mutation counts.

TCRdb re-analysed the 5' RACE reads in MiXCR, keeping a single row per CDR3 protein. The sample consists of some 15,000 distinct CDR3 sequences, approximately 4.5% of them appearing once. Time point noted: sample taken at primary tumor resection. Their antigens are not known. The sequencing used lung tumor tissue, collected at surgery. The receptors here all came from a female donor with early-stage non-small cell lung cancer.

V and J are TRBV9 and TRBJ2-1; tentative D call: TRBD2 (7 bases). Germline values: CDR1 SGDLS, CDR2 YYNGEE. Trimming took 4 bases from V and 3 from J, leaving 14 bases between them. The length of the CDR3 is 15 residues. This CDR3 reads CASSSRGAGYNEQFF. The CDR3 DNA sequence: TGTGCCAGCAGCTCCCGGGGGGCGGGCTACAATGAGCAGTTCTTC.

This clonotype was picked up many times. Sequence at one end of the junction differs from germline and may be a read error. This chain links TRBV7-7 with TRBJ2-3, with a tentative D call TRBD1 (6 bases). Germline V gene sequence: CDR1 SSHAT, CDR2 FNYEAQ (reference sequence). There are 15 residues in the CDR3. The CDR3 DNA reads TGTGCTAGCAGCCCGACAGGACTCCGCACAGATACGCAGTATTTT. This sequence encodes CASSPTGLRTDTQYF.

This clonotype is labeled medium-sized. The rearrangement uses TRBV4-1 and TRBJ2-1; D remains ambiguous. Germline V lookup: CDR1 MGHRA, CDR2 YSYEKL. V gave up 5 bases and J gave up 3 bases, with 20 bases separating them. The CDR3 loop spans 17 amino acids. This CDR3 reads CASSARARTGNYNEQFF. The CDR3 DNA reads as TGCGCCAGCAGCGCACGGGCTCGGACGGGTAACTACAATGAGCAGTTCTTC.

This clonotype was observed at least ten times. The genes are TRBV18 and TRBJ1-1; D is uncertain. V lost 3 bases, J lost 2 bases, and 10 bases lay in between. Germline assignment: CDR1 KGHSH and CDR2 LQKENI. The CDR3 loop spans 14 amino acids. The CDR3 is CASSPRTSNTEAFF. The CDR3 coding sequence is TGTGCCAGCTCACCCCGAACAAGTAACACTGAAGCTTTCTTT. Complete variable domain (other parts from reference TRBV18 and TRBJ1-1): NAGVMQNPRHLVRRRGQEARLRCSPMKGHSHVYWYRQLPEEGLKFMVYLQKENIIDESGMPKERFSAEFPKEGPSILRIQQVVRGDSAAYFCASSPRTSNTEAFFGQGTRLTVV.

This clonotype was seen repeatedly, ten times or more. The chain employs TRBV10-2 and TRBJ2-2; D ambiguous. Trimming took off 2 bases at V and 1 base at J, with 8 bases between the two ends. Germline CDR1 WSHSY, CDR2 SAAADI. The CDR3 sequence is 15 residues long. The CDR3 region has the DNA TGCGCCAGCAGTGAGGGGCCGGGGAACACCGGGGAGCTGTTTTTT. Translating it yields CASSEGPGNTGELFF.

This clonotype was detected ten times or more. J is TRBJ1-2 and V is TRBV5-1, with D tentatively TRBD1 (5 bases). Deletions cut 9 bases from V and 4 bases from J, with 19 bases between. CDR1 is SGHRS, CDR2 YFSETQ, per germline. The CDR3 has 14 amino acids. In DNA, the CDR3 is TGCGCCACCTCAACGGGGGACGATACCTATGGCTACACCTTC. It encodes CATSTGDDTYGYTF. Filled out from reference TRBV5-1 and TRBJ1-2, the complete variable domain reads KAGVTQTPRYLIKTRGQQVTLSCSPISGHRSVSWYQQTPGQGLQFLFEYFSETQRNKGNFPGRFSGRQFSNSRSEMNVSTLELGDSALYLCATSTGDDTYGYTFGSGTRLTVV.

This clonotype was counted at least ten times. V and J are TRBV7-2 and TRBJ2-1; the match to TRBD2 covers 13 bases. The CDR3 consists of 18 residues. The germline CDR1 and CDR2 sequences are SGHTA and FQGNSA. V lost 2 bases and J lost 8; bases outside the gene matches: 12. CDR3: CASSLRTSGGSSRDEQFF. CDR3 in DNA: TGTGCCAGCAGCTTAAGGACTAGCGGGGGATCATCGCGAGATGAGCAGTTCTTC. Full variable domain (remainder filled in from reference TRBV7-2 and TRBJ2-1): GAGVSQSPSNKVTEKGKDVELRCDPISGHTALYWYRQSLGQGLEFLIYFQGNSAPDKSGLPSDRFSAERTGGSVSTLTIQRTQQEDSAVYLCASSLRTSGGSSRDEQFFGPGTRLTVL.

In its sample, this clonotype was seen many times. The chain carries TRBV4-3 and TRBJ1-2; D unclear. V was clipped by 0 bases and J by 7 bases, with 9 bases between them. From germline, CDR1 is LGHNA and CDR2 YSLEER. CDR3 size: 13 residues. The CDR3 here is CASSQDRFGGYTF. The CDR3, as DNA: TGCGCCAGCAGCCAAGACAGGTTCGGTGGCTACACCTTC.

This clonotype showed up many times. This rearrangement joins TRBV14 to TRBJ1-1; D may be TRBD1 (5 bases). CDR1 is SGHDN, CDR2 FVKESK, per germline. Trimming shortened V by 1 base and J by 5 bases, and 14 bases separated the two germline ends. The CDR3 length is 15 residues. The CDR3 region is CASSQGAGWVTEAFF. CDR3 DNA: TGTGCCAGCAGCCAAGGAGCAGGGTGGGTAACTGAAGCTTTCTTT. Using reference TRBV14 and TRBJ1-1 for the parts outside the CDR3, the full variable domain is EAGVTQFPSHSVIEKGQTVTLRCDPISGHDNLYWYRRVMGKEIKFLLHFVKESKQDESGMPNNRFLAERTGGTYSTLKVQPAELEDSGVYFCASSQGAGWVTEAFFGQGTRLTVV.

In its sample, this clonotype was seen many times. V gene TRBV27 combines with J gene TRBJ2-1, with D hard to call. The CDR3 contains 14 residues. Between the trimmed V and J ends, which lost 1 base and 8 bases, there was a span of 12 bases. Per germline, CDR1 MNHEY and CDR2 SMNVEV (reference sequence). CDR3 DNA: TGTGCCAGCAGTTTATTGGGGAACAATGATGAGCAGTTCTTC. It is translated as CASSLLGNNDEQFF.

Ten or more counts support this clonotype. The J gene is TRBJ2-5, the V gene TRBV24-1, with no clear D. The CDR3 is made up of 14 amino acids. The germline V and J ends were trimmed by 3 bases and 2 bases, with 9 bases remaining between them. Germline loops: CDR1 KGHDR, CDR2 SFDVKD. The CDR3 nucleotides read TGTGCCACCAGTGATCAGACTCGACAAGAGACCCAGTACTTC. This encodes CATSDQTRQETQYF.

This clonotype has ten or more counts. The chain carries TRBV4-1 and TRBJ1-5, with unresolved D. The CDR3 runs 15 residues. V shed 1 base and J shed 5 bases, with 12 bases lying between them. CDR1 and CDR2 from the germline V gene are MGHRA and YSYEKL. CDR3 residues: CASSQGILADQPQHF. CDR3 sequence (DNA): TGCGCCAGCAGCCAAGGGATCCTCGCGGATCAGCCCCAGCATTTT.

This clonotype was recorded at least ten times. J is TRBJ2-2 and V is TRBV11-2; D is uncertain. Germline V lookup: CDR1 SGHAT, CDR2 FQNNGV. The CDR3 runs to 14 residues. Trimming took 6 bases from V and 0 from J, leaving 8 bases between them. For the CDR3, the DNA is TGTGCCAGCAGGCCGCGGTCGAACACCGGGGAGCTGTTTTTT. Translating it yields CASRPRSNTGELFF.

This clonotype was seen at least ten times. The chain is built from TRBV7-2 and TRBJ2-4; 7 nucleotides align to TRBD1. With V trimmed by 5 bases and J by 3 bases, 19 bases remained unmatched. Germline V gene sequence: CDR1 SGHTA, CDR2 FQGNSA. The CDR3 contains 19 residues. CDR3 sequence: CASSVTTGSIIAYKNIQYF. DNA of the CDR3: TGTGCCAGCAGCGTGACGACAGGGAGCATAATCGCATACAAAAACATTCAGTACTTC.

This clonotype has ten or more counts. CDR3 in DNA: TGCAGTGCTCGCACTGAAGCTTTCTTT. Translation gives CSARTEAFF. The chain has TRBV20-1 and TRBJ1-1; no clear D gene. Germline CDR1 DFQATT, CDR2 SNEGSKA (reference sequence). Trimming took 5 bases from V and 4 from J, leaving 2 bases between them. This CDR3 has 9 residues.

This clonotype showed up many times. CDR3 residues: CASSDRQASYEQYF. CDR3 DNA: TGTGCCAGCAGCGACCGACAGGCTTCCTACGAGCAGTACTTC. The chain uses TRBV14 and TRBJ2-7, with D possibly TRBD1 on 6 matching bases. The germline V and J ends were trimmed by 5 bases and 1 base, with 12 bases remaining between them. The CDR3 is 14 amino acids. Germline V gene sequence: CDR1 SGHDN, CDR2 FVKESK.

This clonotype was found many times. The CDR3: CASSYYPVLGVNEQFF. In DNA, the CDR3 is TGTGCCAGCAGTTACTACCCCGTACTAGGGGTCAATGAGCAGTTCTTC. This chain links TRBV6-5 with TRBJ2-1; either TRBD1 or TRBD2 may fit D (5 bases each). Germline CDR1 reads MNHEY; CDR2 reads SVGAGI. The CDR3 contains 16 residues. V was clipped by 1 base and J by 6 bases, with 16 bases between them.

There are many counts of this clonotype. The chain employs TRBV7-9 and TRBJ1-4; tentatively, D is TRBD1 (5 bases). The CDR3 runs 17 residues. V lost 3 bases to trimming and J lost 7 bases, with 21 bases between them. Germline lookup yields CDR1 SEHNR and CDR2 FQNEAQ (reference sequence). The CDR3 loop reads CASSLAWQGNVREKLFF. The CDR3 region has the DNA TGTGCCAGCAGCTTGGCTTGGCAGGGAAACGTTCGTGAAAAACTGTTTTTT.

This clonotype was detected many times. The chain is built from TRBV29-1 and TRBJ1-2, with D unresolved. The CDR3 has 11 residues. V shed 4 bases and J shed 4 bases, with 7 bases lying between them. Germline V gene data show CDR1 as SQVTM and CDR2 as ANQGSEA. In nucleotides, the CDR3 is TGCAGCGTTGGAACAATCTATGGCTACACCTTC. The encoded protein is CSVGTIYGYTF.

This clonotype was counted many times. The genes are TRBV12-5 and TRBJ1-1; the D gene is possibly TRBD1 (5 bases). This CDR3 spans 13 amino acids. Trimming took 3 bases from V and 6 from J, leaving 11 bases between them. Germline values: CDR1 LGHNT, CDR2 FRNRAP. The DNA of the CDR3 is TGTGCTAGTGGTTTAACGACAGCGTCTGAAGCTTTCTTT. This sequence encodes CASGLTTASEAFF. Filled out from reference TRBV12-5 and TRBJ1-1, the complete variable domain reads DARVTQTPRHKVTEMGQEVTMRCQPILGHNTVFWYRQTMMQGLELLAYFRNRAPLDDSGMPKDRFSAEMPDATLATLKIQPSEPRDSAVYFCASGLTTASEAFFGQGTRLTVV.

There are many counts of this clonotype. The rearrangement uses TRBV7-9 and TRBJ2-7; D gene unclear. The V and J ends lost 3 bases and 7 bases respectively, with 19 bases between them. There are 15 residues in the CDR3. Germline lookup yields CDR1 SEHNR and CDR2 FQNEAQ (reference sequence). CDR3: CASSFQSSISQEQYF. CDR3 sequence (DNA): TGTGCCAGCAGCTTCCAGTCATCCATCTCACAAGAGCAGTACTTC.

At least ten counts were recorded for this clonotype. This chain links TRBV6-5 with TRBJ2-3, with D possibly being TRBD2 (7 bases). The CDR3 runs 13 residues. Between the trimmed V and J ends, which lost 8 bases and 9 bases, there was a span of 18 bases. The V gene's germline CDR1 is MNHEY and CDR2 SVGAGI. The CDR3 sequence is CASWSNREGTQYF. Here the CDR3 DNA reads TGTGCCAGCTGGAGTAACAGGGAGGGGACGCAGTATTTT.

This clonotype was seen ten or more times. The rearrangement joins TRBV12-3 or TRBV12-4 to TRBJ2-1, with a tentative D call TRBD2 (7 bases). The CDR3 contains 15 residues. V was trimmed by 2 bases and J by 7 bases, leaving 15 bases between them. The CDR3 sequence is CASSLRGGSTNEQFF. CDR3 DNA: TGTGCCAGCAGTTTAAGGGGGGGAAGTACAAATGAGCAGTTCTTC.